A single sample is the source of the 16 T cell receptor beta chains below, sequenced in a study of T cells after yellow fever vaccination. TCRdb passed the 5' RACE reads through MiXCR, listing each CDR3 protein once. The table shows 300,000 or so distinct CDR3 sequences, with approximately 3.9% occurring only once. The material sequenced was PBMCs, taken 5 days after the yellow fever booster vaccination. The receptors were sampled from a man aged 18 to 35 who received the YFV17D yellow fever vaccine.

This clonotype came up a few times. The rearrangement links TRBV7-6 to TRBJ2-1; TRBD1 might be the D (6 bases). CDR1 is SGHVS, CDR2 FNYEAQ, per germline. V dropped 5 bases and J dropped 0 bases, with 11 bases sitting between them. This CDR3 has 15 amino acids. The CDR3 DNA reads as TGTGCCAGCAGCGGGGGACAACGCTCCTACAATGAGCAGTTCTTC. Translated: CASSGGQRSYNEQFF.

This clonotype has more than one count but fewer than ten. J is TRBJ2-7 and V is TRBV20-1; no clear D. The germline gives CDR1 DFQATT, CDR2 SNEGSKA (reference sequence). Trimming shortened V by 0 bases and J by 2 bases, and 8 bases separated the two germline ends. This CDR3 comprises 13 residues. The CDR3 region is CSARDPVAYEQYF. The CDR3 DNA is TGCAGTGCTAGAGATCCGGTGGCCTACGAGCAGTACTTC.

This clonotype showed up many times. CDR3 coding DNA: TGCGCCAGCAGCTTGGGCAGGGATGCTGAAGCTTTCTTT. It yields the protein CASSLGRDAEAFF. This chain links TRBV5-1 with TRBJ1-1; a possible D gene is TRBD1 (5 bases). The V end was cut by 0 bases, the J end by 6 bases, with 9 bases between. The germline CDR1 and CDR2 sequences are SGHRS and YFSETQ. This CDR3 region has 13 residues.

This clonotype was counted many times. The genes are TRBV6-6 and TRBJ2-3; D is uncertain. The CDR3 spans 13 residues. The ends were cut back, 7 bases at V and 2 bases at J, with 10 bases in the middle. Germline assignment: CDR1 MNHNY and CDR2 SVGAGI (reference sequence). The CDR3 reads CASNPINTDTQYF. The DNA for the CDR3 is TGTGCCAGCAACCCAATTAACACAGATACGCAGTATTTT.

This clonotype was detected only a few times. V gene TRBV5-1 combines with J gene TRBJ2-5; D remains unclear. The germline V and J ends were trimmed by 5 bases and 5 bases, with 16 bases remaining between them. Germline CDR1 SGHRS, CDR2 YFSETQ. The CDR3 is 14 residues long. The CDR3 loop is CASRSLVSSETQYF. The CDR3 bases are TGCGCCAGCAGGTCCTTGGTCAGTTCGGAGACCCAGTACTTC.

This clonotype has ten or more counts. CDR3 amino acids: CASSFEGGSTDTQYF. CDR3 coding DNA: TGTGCCAGCAGCTTTGAGGGGGGAAGCACAGATACGCAGTATTTT. The chain is built from TRBV7-8 and TRBJ2-3; D may be TRBD1 or TRBD2 (6 bases each). The CDR3 length is 15 residues. V was trimmed by 3 bases and J by 0 bases, leaving 10 bases between them. The germline V gene encodes CDR1 SGHVS and CDR2 FQNEAQ. Variable domain in full (rest from reference TRBV7-8 and TRBJ2-3): GAGVSQSPRYKVAKRGQDVALRCDPISGHVSLFWYQQALGQGPEFLTYFQNEAQLDKSGLPSDRFFAERPEGSVSTLKIQRTQQEDSAVYLCASSFEGGSTDTQYFGPGTRLTVL.

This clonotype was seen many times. The CDR3 here is CASSFGRALGYTGELFF. CDR3 sequence (DNA): TGTGCCAGCAGTTTTGGCCGGGCCCTGGGGTACACCGGGGAGCTGTTTTTT. The V gene is TRBV12-3 or TRBV12-4, the J gene TRBJ2-2; no firm D call. The length of the CDR3 is 17 residues. The V end lost 3 bases, the J end lost 3 bases, and 17 bases lay between the germline ends.

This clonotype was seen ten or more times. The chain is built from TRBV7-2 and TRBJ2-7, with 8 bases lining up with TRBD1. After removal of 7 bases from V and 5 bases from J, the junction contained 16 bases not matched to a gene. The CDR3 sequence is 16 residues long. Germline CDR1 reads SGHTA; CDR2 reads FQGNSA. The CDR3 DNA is TGTGCCAGCACCCTAGTGGGGGCAGGGGGCCCGGACGAGCAGTACTTC. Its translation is CASTLVGAGGPDEQYF.

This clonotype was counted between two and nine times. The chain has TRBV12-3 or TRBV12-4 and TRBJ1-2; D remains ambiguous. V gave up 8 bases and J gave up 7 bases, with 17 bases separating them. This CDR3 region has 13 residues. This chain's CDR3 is CASYERNMGGYTF. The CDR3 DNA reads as TGTGCCAGCTACGAGCGTAACATGGGTGGCTACACCTTC.

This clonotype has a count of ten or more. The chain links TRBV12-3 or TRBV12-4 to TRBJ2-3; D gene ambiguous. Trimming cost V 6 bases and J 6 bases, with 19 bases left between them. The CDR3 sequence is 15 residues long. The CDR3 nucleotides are TGTGCCAGCAGAGTGGAGACCTCGAGGTTGGATACGCAGTATTTT. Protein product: CASRVETSRLDTQYF.

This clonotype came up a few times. The CDR3 sequence is CASSRETMAWGANVLTF. The DNA of the CDR3 is TGTGCCAGCTCCCGAGAAACGATGGCGTGGGGGGCCAACGTCCTGACTTTC. This sequence joins TRBV18 and TRBJ2-6; no definite D call. Between the trimmed V and J ends, which lost 6 bases and 4 bases, there was a span of 19 bases. This CDR3 region has 17 residues. CDR1 is KGHSH and CDR2 is LQKENI in the germline V gene. Filled out from reference TRBV18 and TRBJ2-6, the complete variable domain reads NAGVMQNPRHLVRRRGQEARLRCSPMKGHSHVYWYRQLPEEGLKFMVYLQKENIIDESGMPKERFSAEFPKEGPSILRIQQVVRGDSAAYFCASSRETMAWGANVLTFGAGSRLTVL.

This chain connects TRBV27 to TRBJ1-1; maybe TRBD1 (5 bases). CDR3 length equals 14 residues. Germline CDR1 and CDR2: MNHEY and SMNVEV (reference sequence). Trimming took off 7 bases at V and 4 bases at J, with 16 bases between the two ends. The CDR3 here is CASTFQGGGTEAFF. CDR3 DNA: TGTGCCAGCACCTTCCAGGGTGGAGGCACTGAAGCTTTCTTT.

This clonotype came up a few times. CDR3 sequence: CASSIAGEANVLTF. The CDR3 region has the DNA TGTGCCAGCAGCATAGCGGGGGAGGCCAACGTCCTGACTTTC. This rearrangement joins TRBV3-1 to TRBJ2-6; 9 nucleotides agree with TRBD2. Losses at the gene ends were 5 bases for V and 6 bases for J; bases not matched to a gene: 2. This CDR3 region has 14 residues. The germline V gene has CDR1 LGHDT and CDR2 YNNKEL (reference sequence).

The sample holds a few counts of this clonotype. The CDR3: CASSLSPAGSETQYF. The CDR3, as DNA: TGTGCCAGCAGTTTATCGCCGGCAGGTTCGGAGACCCAGTACTTC. J is TRBJ2-5 and V is TRBV27, with unresolved D. The germline V and J ends were trimmed by 0 bases and 5 bases, with 13 bases remaining between them. Germline loops: CDR1 MNHEY, CDR2 SMNVEV (reference sequence). There are 15 residues in the CDR3.

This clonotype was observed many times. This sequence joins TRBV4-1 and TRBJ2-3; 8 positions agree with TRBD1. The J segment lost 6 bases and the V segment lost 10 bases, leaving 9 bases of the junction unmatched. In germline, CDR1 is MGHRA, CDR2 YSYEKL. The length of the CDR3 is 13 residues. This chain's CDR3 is CATKDRVADTQYF. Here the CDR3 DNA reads TGCGCCACTAAGGACAGGGTTGCGGATACGCAGTATTTT.

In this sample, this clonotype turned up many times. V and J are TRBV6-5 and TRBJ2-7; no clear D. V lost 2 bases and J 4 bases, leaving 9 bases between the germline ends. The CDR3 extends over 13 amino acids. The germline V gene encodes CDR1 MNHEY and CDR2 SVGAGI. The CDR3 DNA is TGTGCCAGCAGTTACGGAACGGATTACGAGCAGTACTTC. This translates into CASSYGTDYEQYF.